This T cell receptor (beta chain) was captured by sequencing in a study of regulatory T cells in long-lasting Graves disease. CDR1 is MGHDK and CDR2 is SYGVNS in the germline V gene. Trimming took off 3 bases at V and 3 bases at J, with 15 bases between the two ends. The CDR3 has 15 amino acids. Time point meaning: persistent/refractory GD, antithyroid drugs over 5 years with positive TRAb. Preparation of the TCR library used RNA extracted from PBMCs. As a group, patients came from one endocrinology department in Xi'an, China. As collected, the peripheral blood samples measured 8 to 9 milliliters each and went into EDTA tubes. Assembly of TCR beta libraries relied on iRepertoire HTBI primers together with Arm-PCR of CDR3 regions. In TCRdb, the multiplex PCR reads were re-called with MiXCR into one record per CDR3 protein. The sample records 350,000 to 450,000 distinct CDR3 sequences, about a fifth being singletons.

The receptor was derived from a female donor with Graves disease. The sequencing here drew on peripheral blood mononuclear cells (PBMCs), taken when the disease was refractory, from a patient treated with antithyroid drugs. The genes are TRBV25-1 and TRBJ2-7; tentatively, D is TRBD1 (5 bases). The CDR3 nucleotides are TGTGCCAGCAGTGATGTTCAGTTGGGGCGCTACGAGCAGTACTTC. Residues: CASSDVQLGRYEQYF.